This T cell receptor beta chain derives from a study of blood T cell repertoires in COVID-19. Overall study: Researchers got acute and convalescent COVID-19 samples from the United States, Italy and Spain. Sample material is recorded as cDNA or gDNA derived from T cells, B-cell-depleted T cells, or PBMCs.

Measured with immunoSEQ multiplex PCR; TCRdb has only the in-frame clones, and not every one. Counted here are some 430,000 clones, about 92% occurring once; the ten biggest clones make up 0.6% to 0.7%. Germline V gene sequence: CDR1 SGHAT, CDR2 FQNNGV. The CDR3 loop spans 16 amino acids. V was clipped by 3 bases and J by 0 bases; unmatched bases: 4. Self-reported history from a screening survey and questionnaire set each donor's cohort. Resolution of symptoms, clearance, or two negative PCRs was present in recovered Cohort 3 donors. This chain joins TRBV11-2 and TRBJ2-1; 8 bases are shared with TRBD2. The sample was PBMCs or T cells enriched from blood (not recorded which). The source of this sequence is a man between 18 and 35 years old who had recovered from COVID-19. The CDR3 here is CASSFAGGRSYNEQFF. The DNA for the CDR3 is TGTGCCAGCAGCTTCGCGGGAGGCCGCTCCTACAATGAGCAGTTCTTC.